This TCR beta chain was documented in a study of graft-versus-host responses after intestinal transplantation. Study details: Every transplant recipient was induced with anti-thymocyte globulin, then maintained on tacrolimus and steroids for roughly 3 years.

As regards this clone: Antigen specificity is unknown.

Generated by immunoSEQ multiplex PCR, the TCRdb table keeps only in-frame clones and is missing some. This sample has about 54,000 clones; more than 80% occur once, and the top ten carry approximately 5.5%. CDR3 length equals 11 residues. Germline loops: CDR1 SNHLY, CDR2 FYNNEI. The V end lost 8 bases, the J end lost 8 bases, and 12 bases lay between the germline ends. Findings and caveats of the study: GvH clonotypes were identified within recipient marrow, with a subset emerging first in ileum or blood. Allografts of one patient group, those with graft-donor T cell macrochimerism, had high graft-versus-host to host-versus-graft clonal ratios.

This clonotype was obtained from a human patient who received an intestinal transplant, so some T cells may come from the graft donor. This chain joins TRBV2 and TRBJ1-2, with no clear D. Sequenced here: PBMCs, sampled roughly 680 days after intestinal transplant. The CDR3 DNA reads TGTGCCAGCGTCGAGGTGGCCGGCTACACCTTC. It yields the protein CASVEVAGYTF.